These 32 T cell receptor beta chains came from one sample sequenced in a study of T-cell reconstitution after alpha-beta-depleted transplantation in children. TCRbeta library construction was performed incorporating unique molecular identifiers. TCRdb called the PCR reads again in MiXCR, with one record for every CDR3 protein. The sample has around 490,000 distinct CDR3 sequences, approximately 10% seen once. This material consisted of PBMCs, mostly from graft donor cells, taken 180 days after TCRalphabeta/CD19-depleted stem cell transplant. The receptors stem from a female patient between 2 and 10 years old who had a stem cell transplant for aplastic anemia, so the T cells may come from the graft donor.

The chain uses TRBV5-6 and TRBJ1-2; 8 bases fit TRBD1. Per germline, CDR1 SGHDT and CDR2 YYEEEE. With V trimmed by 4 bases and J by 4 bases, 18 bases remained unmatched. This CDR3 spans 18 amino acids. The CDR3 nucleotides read TGTGCCAGCAGCGCCTGGGTACCGGAGGACAGGGAGCTCTATGGCTACACCTTC. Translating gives CASSAWVPEDRELYGYTF.

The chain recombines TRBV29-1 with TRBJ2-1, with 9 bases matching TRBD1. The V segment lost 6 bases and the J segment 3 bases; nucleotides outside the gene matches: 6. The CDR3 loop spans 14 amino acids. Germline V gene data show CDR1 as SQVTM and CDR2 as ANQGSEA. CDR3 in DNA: TGCAGCGTCGACCGGGACAGGGACTACAATGAGCAGTTCTTC. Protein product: CSVDRDRDYNEQFF.

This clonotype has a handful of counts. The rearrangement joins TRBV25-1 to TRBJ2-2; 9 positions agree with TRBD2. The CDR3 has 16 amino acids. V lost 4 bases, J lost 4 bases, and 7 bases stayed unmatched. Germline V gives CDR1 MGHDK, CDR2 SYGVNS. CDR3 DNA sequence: TGTGCCAGCAGTGCGAGGCCTAGCGGGGCCACCGGGGAGCTGTTTTTT. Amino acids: CASSARPSGATGELFF. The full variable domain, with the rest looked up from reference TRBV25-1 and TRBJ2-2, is EADIYQTPRYLVIGTGKKITLECSQTMGHDKMYWYQQDPGMELHLIHYSYGVNSTEKGDLSSESTVSRIRTEHFPLTLESARPSHTSQYLCASSARPSGATGELFFGEGSRLTVL.

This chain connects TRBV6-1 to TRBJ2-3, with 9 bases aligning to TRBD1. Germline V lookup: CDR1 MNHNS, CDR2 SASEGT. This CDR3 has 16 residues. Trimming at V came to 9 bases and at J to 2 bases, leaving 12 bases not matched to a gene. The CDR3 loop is CASTNDRGIPTDTQYF. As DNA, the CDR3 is TGTGCCAGTACAAATGACAGGGGGATTCCCACAGATACGCAGTATTTT.

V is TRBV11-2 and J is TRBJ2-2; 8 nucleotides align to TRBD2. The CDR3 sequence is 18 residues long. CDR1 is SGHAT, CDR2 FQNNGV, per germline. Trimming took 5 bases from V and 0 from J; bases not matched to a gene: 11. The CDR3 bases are TGTGCCAGCAGCCCCGGGGGGGCTCCTCCTGCGAACACCGGGGAGCTGTTTTTT. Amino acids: CASSPGGAPPANTGELFF.

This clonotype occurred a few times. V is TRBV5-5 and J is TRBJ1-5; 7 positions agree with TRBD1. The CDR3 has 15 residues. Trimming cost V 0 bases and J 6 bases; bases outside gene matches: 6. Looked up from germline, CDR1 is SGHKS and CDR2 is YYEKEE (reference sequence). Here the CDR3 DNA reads TGTGCCAGCAGCTTGGGGGCGACAGGGATTCAGCCCCAGCATTTT. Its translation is CASSLGATGIQPQHF. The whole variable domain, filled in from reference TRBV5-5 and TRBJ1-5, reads DAGVTQSPTHLIKTRGQQVTLRCSPISGHKSVSWYQQVLGQGPQFIFQYYEKEERGRGNFPDRFSARQFPNYSSELNVNALLLGDSALYLCASSLGATGIQPQHFGDGTRLSIL.

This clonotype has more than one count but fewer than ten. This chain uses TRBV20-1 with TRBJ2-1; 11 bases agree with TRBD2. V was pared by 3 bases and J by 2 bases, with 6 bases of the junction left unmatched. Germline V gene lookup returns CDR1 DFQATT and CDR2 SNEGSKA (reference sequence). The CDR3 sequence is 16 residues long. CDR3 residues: CSARTQLAGAYNEQFF. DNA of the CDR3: TGCAGTGCTAGGACCCAACTAGCGGGAGCCTACAATGAGCAGTTCTTC.

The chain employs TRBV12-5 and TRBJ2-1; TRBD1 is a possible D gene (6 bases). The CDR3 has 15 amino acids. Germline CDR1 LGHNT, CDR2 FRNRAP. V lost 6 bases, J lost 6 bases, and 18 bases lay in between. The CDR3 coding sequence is TGTGCTAGTGGCTTTTTGGTGGCAGGGGCCAATGAGCAGTTCTTC. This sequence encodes CASGFLVAGANEQFF.

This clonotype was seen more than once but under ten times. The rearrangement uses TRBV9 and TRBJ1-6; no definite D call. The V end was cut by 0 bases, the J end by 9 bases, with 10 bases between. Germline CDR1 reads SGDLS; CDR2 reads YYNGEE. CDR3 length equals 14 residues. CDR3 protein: CASSVVSGSSPLHF. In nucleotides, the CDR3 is TGTGCCAGCAGCGTAGTTTCGGGTTCTTCACCCCTCCACTTT.

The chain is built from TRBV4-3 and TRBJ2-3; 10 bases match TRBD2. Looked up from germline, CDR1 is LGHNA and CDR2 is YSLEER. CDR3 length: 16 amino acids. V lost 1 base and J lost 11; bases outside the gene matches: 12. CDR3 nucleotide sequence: TGCGCCAGCAGCCAAGTCCCTAGCGGGAGTGCCCGGGGGCAGTATTTT. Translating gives CASSQVPSGSARGQYF.

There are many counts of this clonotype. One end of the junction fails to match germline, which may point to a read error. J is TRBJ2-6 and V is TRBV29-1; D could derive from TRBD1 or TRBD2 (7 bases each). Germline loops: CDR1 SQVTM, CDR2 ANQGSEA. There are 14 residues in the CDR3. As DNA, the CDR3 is TGCAGCGTTGGGGAGGGGGCTGGGGCCAACGGCCTGACTTTC. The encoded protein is CSVGEGAGANGLTF.

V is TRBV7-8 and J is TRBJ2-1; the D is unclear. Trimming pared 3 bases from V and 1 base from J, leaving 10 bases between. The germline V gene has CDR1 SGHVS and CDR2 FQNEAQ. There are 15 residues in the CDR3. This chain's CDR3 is CASSFQELSYNEQFF. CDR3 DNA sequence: TGTGCCAGCAGCTTCCAGGAGCTATCCTACAATGAGCAGTTCTTC.

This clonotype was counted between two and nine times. The CDR3 reads CASTNQLPGGRTEKLFF. In DNA, the CDR3 is TGTGCCAGCACCAATCAGCTGCCAGGGGGTCGAACCGAAAAACTGTTTTTT. The chain has TRBV12-3 or TRBV12-4 and TRBJ1-4, with 7 bases identical to TRBD1. Trimming removed 7 bases from V and 8 bases from J; junction bases left unmatched: 19. CDR3 length: 17 amino acids.

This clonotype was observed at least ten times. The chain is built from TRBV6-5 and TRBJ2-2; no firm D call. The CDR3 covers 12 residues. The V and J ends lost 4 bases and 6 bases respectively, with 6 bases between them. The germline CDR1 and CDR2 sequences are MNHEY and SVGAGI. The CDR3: CASSLKPGELFF. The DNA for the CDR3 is TGTGCCAGCAGTTTAAAGCCCGGGGAGCTGTTTTTT.

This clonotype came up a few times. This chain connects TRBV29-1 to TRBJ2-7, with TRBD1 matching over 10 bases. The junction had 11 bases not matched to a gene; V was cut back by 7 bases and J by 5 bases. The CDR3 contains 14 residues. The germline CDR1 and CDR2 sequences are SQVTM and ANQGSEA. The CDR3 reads CSAGTGTGVNEQYF. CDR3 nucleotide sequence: TGCAGCGCTGGAACCGGGACAGGGGTCAACGAGCAGTACTTC.

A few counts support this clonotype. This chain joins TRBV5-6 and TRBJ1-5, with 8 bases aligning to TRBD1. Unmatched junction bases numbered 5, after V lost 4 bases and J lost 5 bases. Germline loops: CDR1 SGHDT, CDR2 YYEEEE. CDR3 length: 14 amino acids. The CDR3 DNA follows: TGTGCCAGCAGCCGGACAGGGTCATATCAGCCCCAGCATTTT. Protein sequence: CASSRTGSYQPQHF.

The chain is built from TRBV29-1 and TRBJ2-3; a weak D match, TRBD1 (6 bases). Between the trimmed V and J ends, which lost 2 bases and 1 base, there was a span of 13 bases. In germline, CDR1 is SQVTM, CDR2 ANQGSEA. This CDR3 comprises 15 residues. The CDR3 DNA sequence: TGCAGCGTTGAAATTAAGGGGGTTGGCACAGATACGCAGTATTTT. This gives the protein CSVEIKGVGTDTQYF.

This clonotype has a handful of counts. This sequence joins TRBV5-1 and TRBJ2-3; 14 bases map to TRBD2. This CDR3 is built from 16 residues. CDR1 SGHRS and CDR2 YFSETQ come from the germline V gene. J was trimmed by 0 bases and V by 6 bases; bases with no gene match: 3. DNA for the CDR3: TGCGCCAGCACCGGACTAGCGGGGGGAAGCACAGATACGCAGTATTTT. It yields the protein CASTGLAGGSTDTQYF.

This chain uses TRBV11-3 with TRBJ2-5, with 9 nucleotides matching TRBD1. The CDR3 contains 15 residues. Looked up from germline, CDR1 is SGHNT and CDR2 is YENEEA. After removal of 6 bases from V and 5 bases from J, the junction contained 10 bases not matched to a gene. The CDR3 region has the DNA TGTGCCAGCAGTACCGGGACAGGGCGTTTGGAGACCCAGTACTTC. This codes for CASSTGTGRLETQYF. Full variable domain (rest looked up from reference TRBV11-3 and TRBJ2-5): EAGVVQSPRYKIIEKKQPVAFWCNPISGHNTLYWYLQNLGQGPELLIRYENEEAVDDSQLPKDRFSAERLKGVDSTLKIQPAELGDSAVYLCASSTGTGRLETQYFGPGTRLLVL.

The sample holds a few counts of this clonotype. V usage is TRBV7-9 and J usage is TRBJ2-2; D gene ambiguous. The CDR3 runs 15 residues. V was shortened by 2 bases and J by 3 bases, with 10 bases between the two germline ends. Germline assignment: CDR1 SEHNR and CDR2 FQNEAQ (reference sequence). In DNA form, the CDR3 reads TGTGCCAGCAGCTTATGGCTAGTCTACACCGGGGAGCTGTTTTTT. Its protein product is CASSLWLVYTGELFF.

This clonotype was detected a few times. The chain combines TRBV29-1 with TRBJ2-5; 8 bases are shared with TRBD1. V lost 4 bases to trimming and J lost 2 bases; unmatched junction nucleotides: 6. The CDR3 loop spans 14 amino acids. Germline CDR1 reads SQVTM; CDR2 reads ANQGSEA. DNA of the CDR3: TGCAGCGTTGCGGACAGGGCCCCGCAAGAGACCCAGTACTTC. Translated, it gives CSVADRAPQETQYF.

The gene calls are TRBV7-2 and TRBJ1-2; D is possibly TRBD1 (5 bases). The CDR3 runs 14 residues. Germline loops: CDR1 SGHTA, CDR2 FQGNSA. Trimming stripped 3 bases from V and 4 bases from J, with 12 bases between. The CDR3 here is CASSFREPFYGYTF. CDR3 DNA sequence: TGTGCCAGCAGCTTCAGGGAGCCTTTCTATGGCTACACCTTC.

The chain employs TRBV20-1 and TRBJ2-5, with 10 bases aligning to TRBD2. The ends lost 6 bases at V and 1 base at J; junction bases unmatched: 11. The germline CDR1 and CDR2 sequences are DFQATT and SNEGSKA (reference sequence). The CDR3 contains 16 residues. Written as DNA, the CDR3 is TGCAGTGCCCTACCACTACTAGCGGGGTTCCAAGAGACCCAGTACTTC. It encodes CSALPLLAGFQETQYF.

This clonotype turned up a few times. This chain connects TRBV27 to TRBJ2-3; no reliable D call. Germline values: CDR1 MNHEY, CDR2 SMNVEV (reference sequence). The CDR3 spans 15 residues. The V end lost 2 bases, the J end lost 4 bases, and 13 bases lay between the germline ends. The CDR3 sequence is CASSLRPDGADTQYF. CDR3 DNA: TGTGCCAGCAGTTTACGGCCGGACGGAGCAGATACGCAGTATTTT.

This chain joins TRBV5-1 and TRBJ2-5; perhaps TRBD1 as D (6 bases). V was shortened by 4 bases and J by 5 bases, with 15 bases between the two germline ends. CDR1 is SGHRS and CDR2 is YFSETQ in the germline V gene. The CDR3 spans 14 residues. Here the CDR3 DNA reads TGCGCCAGCAGCGTATCGATAAGGGGGGAGACCCAGTACTTC. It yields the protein CASSVSIRGETQYF.

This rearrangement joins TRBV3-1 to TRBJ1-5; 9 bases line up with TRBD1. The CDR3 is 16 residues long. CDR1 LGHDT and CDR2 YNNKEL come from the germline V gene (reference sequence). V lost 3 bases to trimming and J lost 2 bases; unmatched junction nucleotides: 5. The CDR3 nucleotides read TGTGCCAGCAGCCAGGCTAGGACAGGGGGCAATCAGCCCCAGCATTTT. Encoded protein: CASSQARTGGNQPQHF.

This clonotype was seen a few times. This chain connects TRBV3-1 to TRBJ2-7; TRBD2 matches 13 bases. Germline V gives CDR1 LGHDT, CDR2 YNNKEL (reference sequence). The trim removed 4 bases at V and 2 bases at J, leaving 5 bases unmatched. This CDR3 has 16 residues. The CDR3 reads CASSPGLAGVAYEQYF. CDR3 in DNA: TGTGCCAGCAGCCCCGGACTAGCGGGAGTCGCCTACGAGCAGTACTTC.

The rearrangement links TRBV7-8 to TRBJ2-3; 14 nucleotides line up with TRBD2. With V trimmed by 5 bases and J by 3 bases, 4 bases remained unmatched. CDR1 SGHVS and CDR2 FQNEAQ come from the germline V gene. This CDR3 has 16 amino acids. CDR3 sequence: CASSRLAGGPTDTQYF. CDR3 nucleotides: TGTGCCAGCAGCCGACTAGCGGGGGGGCCTACAGATACGCAGTATTTT. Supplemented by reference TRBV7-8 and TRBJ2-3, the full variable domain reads GAGVSQSPRYKVAKRGQDVALRCDPISGHVSLFWYQQALGQGPEFLTYFQNEAQLDKSGLPSDRFFAERPEGSVSTLKIQRTQQEDSAVYLCASSRLAGGPTDTQYFGPGTRLTVL.

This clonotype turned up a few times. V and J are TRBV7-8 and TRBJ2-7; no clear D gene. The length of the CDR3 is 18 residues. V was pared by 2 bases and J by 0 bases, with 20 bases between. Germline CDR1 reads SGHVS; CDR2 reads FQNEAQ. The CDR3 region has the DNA TGTGCCAGCAGCTTACGACACGATCCTCAGGTGGGCTCCTACGAGCAGTACGTC. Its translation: CASSLRHDPQVGSYEQYV.

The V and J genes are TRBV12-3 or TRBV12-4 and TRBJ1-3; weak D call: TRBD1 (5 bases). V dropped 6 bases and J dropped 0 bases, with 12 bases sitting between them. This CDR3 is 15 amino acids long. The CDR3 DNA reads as TGTGCCAGCAGCTCCGGGGCCTCCTCTGGAAACACCATATATTTT. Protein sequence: CASSSGASSGNTIYF.

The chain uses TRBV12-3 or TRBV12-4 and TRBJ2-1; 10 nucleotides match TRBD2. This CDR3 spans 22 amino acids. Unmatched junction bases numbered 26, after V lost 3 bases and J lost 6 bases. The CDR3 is CASSFGLFVANRVAGGGNEQFF. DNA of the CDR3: TGTGCCAGCAGTTTTGGTTTGTTCGTGGCTAATAGGGTAGCGGGAGGAGGCAATGAGCAGTTCTTC.

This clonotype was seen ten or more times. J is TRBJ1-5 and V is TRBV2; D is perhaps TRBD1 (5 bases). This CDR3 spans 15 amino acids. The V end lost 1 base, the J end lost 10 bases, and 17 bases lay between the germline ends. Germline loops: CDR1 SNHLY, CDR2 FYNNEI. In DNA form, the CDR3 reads TGTGCCAGCAGTGAAGAGGGGCGTCAATGGCGACCCCAGCATTTT. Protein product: CASSEEGRQWRPQHF.